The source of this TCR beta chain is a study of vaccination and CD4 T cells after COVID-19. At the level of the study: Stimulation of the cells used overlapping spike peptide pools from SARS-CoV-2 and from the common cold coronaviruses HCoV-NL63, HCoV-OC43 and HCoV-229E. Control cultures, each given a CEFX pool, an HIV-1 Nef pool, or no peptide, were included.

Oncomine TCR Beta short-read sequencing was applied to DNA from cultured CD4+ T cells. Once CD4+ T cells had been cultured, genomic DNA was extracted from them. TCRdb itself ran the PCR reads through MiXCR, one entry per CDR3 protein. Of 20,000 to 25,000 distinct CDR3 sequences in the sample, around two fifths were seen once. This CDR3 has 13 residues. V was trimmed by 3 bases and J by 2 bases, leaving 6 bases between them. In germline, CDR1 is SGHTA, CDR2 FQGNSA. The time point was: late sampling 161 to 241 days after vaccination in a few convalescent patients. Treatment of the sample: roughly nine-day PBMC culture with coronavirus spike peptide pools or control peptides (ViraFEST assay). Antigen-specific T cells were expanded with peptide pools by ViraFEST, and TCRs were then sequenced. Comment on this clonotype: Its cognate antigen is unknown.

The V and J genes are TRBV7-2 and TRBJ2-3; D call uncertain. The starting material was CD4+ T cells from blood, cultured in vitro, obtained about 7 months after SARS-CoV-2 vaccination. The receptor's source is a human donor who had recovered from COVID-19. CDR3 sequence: CASSFAATDTQYF. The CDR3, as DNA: TGTGCCAGCAGCTTTGCGGCCACAGATACGCAGTATTTT.